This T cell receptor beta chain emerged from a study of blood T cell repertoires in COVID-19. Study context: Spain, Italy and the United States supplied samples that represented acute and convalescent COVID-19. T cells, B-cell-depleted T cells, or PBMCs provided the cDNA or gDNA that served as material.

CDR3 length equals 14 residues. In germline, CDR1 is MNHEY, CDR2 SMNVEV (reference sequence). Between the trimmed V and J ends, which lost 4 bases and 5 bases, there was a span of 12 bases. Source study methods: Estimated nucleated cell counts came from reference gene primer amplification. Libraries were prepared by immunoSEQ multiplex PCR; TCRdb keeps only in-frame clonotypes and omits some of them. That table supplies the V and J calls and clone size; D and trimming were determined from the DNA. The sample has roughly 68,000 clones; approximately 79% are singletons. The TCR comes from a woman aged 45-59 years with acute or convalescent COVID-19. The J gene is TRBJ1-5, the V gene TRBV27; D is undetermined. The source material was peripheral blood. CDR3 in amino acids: CASSSFRGDQPQHF. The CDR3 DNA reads TGTGCCAGCAGTTCTTTTCGGGGTGATCAGCCCCAGCATTTT.